The present TCR beta chain was sequenced within a study of T-cell reconstitution after alpha-beta-depleted transplantation in children. Unique molecular identifiers were used in preparing the TCRbeta library. TCRdb analysed the PCR reads with MiXCR anew, one entry per CDR3 protein. The sample has roughly 220,000 distinct CDR3 sequences; 9.7% are singletons. Worth noting for this clonotype: One base away lies a much larger clone, so this may be a sequencing read error.

The CDR3 contains 14 residues. Germline V gene sequence: CDR1 SGHKS, CDR2 YYEKEE (reference sequence). This sequence was found in a human donor who donated a stem cell graft to a child with SCID. Sequencing was performed on PBMCs from the stem cell graft donor, taken from the stem cell graft. The chain combines TRBV5-5 with TRBJ2-5; the D is unclear. This chain's CDR3 is CASRGMKGEETQSF. CDR3 DNA: TGTGCCAGCAGGGGGATGAAGGGTGAGGAGACCCAGTCCTTC.